The present T cell receptor beta chain was sequenced within a study of blood T cells in healthy people across ages. Germline V gives CDR1 MDHEN, CDR2 SYDVKM. The CDR3 spans 15 residues. After removal of 4 bases from V and 8 bases from J, the junction contained 11 bases not matched to a gene. PCR was performed a second time for roughly 6 to 12 cycles using a sample-barcoded 5' primer and a J-beta primer mix. Each CDR3 protein gets one entry after TCRdb re-called the 5' RACE reads with MiXCR. Among about 800,000 distinct CDR3 sequences listed, 55% to 75% were seen once. Study-level findings and limits: With naive T cell percentage, TCR beta diversity showed a strong correlation. In the absence of known donor CMV status, changes in expanded clonotypes were possibly confounded.

A word on this clonotype: Its antigen is not known.

Source material: blood. This sequence was found in a man aged 25-45 years in good health. This sequence joins TRBV28 and TRBJ1-2; 9 nucleotides line up with TRBD1. The CDR3 DNA reads as TGTGCCAGCAGTTGGGGACAGGGAATCCGAGAGGGCTACACCTTC. Its translation: CASSWGQGIREGYTF.